This TCR beta chain was captured by sequencing in a study of OX40 agonist ivuxolimab in advanced cancers. Whole-study results and caveats: CD4+ and CD8+ T cells in blood underwent clonal expansion by week 6 at 0.1 to 3.0 mg/kg.

Germline V CDR1 and CDR2: SGDLS, YYNGEE. Trimming stripped 3 bases from V and 3 bases from J, with 16 bases between. The CDR3 is 15 residues long. About this clone itself: Its specificity is not known.

Clones were read by immunoSEQ multiplex PCR, and TCRdb kept only the in-frame ones, dropping some. This table holds just over 25,000 clones, 86% found once. V is TRBV9 and J is TRBJ2-7; D remains unclear. The sequence was collected from an adult with an advanced solid tumor such as melanoma, head and neck, liver or kidney cancer. Sequences were derived from CD4+ or CD8+ T cells sorted from blood, sampled in a trial of the OX40 agonist ivuxolimab. The CDR3 DNA reads as TGTGCCAGCAGCGAGGGTGGGGAACGATACTACGAGCAGTACTTC. Translating gives CASSEGGERYYEQYF.